This T cell receptor (beta chain) was observed in a study of monozygotic twins with inflammatory bowel disease. The CDR3 length is 14 residues. Germline loops: CDR1 SGHTA, CDR2 FQGTGA. TCRdb re-called the 5' RACE reads and shows each CDR3 protein once, DNA omitted. The data show hundreds of thousands of distinct CDR3 sequences, and the top ten clones hold 2.4%. Material for sequencing was blood. The receptor was isolated from a human donor with ulcerative colitis or Crohn's disease, or a healthy co-twin of an affected twin (not recorded which). The rearrangement uses TRBV7-3 and TRBJ2-3. CDR3 residues: CASSLMNPTDTQYF.